Below, 5 T cell receptor beta chains from the same sample are listed, as sequenced in a study of blood T cell repertoires in COVID-19. Profiled with immunoSEQ multiplex PCR; TCRdb holds only in-frame clones, not every one. The sample lists about 100,000 clones; just over 85% were seen once. The sample was peripheral blood. The receptors shown here come from a human donor in a cohort sampled during active COVID-19.

This rearrangement joins TRBV30 to TRBJ2-3; D is perhaps TRBD1 (5 bases). This CDR3 comprises 13 residues. Deletions cut 3 bases from V and 2 bases from J, with 9 bases between. Germline CDR1 GTSNPN, CDR2 SVGIG (reference sequence). As DNA, the CDR3 is TGTGCCTGGAGGGCGACAGTCACAGATACGCAGTATTTT. Its translation is CAWRATVTDTQYF. The entire variable domain, with the rest obtained from reference TRBV30 and TRBJ2-3, is as follows: SQTIHQWPATLVQPVGSPLSLECTVEGTSNPNLYWYRQAAGRGLQLLFYSVGIGQISSEVPQNLSASRPQDRQFILSSKKLLLSDSGFYLCAWRATVTDTQYFGPGTRLTVL.

The V and J genes are TRBV18 and TRBJ2-1; 12 nucleotides line up with TRBD2. The CDR3 is 18 residues long. Germline V gene sequence: CDR1 KGHSH, CDR2 LQKENI. J was trimmed by 7 bases and V by 1 base; bases with no gene match: 11. The CDR3 is CASSPLGATSGSLNEQFF. In DNA form, the CDR3 reads TGTGCCAGCTCACCACTGGGGGCGACTAGCGGGAGTTTAAATGAGCAGTTCTTC.

The chain uses TRBV4-1 and TRBJ1-3, with 7 nucleotides matching TRBD1. This CDR3 has 16 amino acids. The V and J ends lost 0 bases and 4 bases, in that order; junction bases with no gene match: 6. Germline CDR1 MGHRA, CDR2 YSYEKL. The CDR3 sequence is CASSQDRGMAGNTIYF. The CDR3 nucleotides read TGCGCCAGCAGCCAAGACAGGGGGATGGCCGGAAACACCATATATTTT.

This clone was observed a handful of times. V gene TRBV4-1 combines with J gene TRBJ2-7, with no clear D. The CDR3 has 15 amino acids. The germline V and J ends were trimmed by 1 base and 3 bases, with 13 bases remaining between them. The germline V gene encodes CDR1 MGHRA and CDR2 YSYEKL. DNA of the CDR3: TGCGCCAGCAGCCAAGTTTTGGCGGAAATCTACGAGCAGTACTTC. This encodes CASSQVLAEIYEQYF.

The chain has TRBV27 and TRBJ2-7; a possible D gene is TRBD1 (6 bases). This CDR3 contains 12 residues. V lost 8 bases and J 3 bases, leaving 11 bases between the germline ends. The V gene's germline CDR1 is MNHEY and CDR2 SMNVEV (reference sequence). DNA of the CDR3: TGTGCCAGCGCGGGCAGGGGCTACGAGCAGTACTTC. This sequence encodes CASAGRGYEQYF.